This T cell receptor beta chain was sequenced for a study of OX40 agonist ivuxolimab in advanced cancers. Study summary: Partial responses were observed in three patients, of whom one had hepatocellular carcinoma and two had cutaneous melanoma.

The V gene's germline CDR1 is SNHLY and CDR2 FYNNEI. The CDR3 is made up of 15 amino acids. V was trimmed by 8 bases and J by 1 base, leaving 17 bases between them. The table came from immunoSEQ multiplex PCR; TCRdb's copy has only in-frame clones and leaves some out. The data show roughly 100,000 clones, over 75% seen once. This TCR was recovered from an adult with an advanced solid tumor such as melanoma, head and neck, liver or kidney cancer. Sequencing used CD4+ or CD8+ T cells sorted from blood, obtained in a trial of the OX40 agonist ivuxolimab. The V call is TRBV2, the J call TRBJ2-5; D is ambiguous. CDR3 amino acids: CASSRSRGSQETQYF. Written as DNA, the CDR3 is TGTGCCAGCTCCCGCTCGCGAGGTTCCCAAGAGACCCAGTACTTC.